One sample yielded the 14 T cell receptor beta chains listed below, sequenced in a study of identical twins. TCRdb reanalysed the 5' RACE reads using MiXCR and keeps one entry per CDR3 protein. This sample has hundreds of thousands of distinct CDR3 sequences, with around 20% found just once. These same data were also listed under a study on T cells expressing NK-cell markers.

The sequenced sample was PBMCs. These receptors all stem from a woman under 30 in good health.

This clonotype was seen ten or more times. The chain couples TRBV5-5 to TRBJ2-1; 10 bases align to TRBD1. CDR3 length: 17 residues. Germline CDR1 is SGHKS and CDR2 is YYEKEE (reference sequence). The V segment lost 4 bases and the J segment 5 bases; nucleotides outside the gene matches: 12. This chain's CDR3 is CASSPWAGTGVDNEQFF. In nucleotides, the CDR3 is TGTGCCAGCAGCCCCTGGGCCGGGACAGGGGTCGACAATGAGCAGTTCTTC.

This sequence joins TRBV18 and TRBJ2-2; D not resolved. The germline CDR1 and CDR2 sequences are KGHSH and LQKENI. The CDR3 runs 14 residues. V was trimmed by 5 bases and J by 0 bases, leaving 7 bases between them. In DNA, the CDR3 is TGTGCCAGCTCATCCTCATCGAACACCGGGGAGCTGTTTTTT. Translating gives CASSSSSNTGELFF.

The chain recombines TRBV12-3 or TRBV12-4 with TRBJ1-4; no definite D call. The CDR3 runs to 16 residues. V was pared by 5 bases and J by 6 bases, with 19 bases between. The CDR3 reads CASSRRHRASHEKLFF. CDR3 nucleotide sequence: TGTGCCAGCAGTCGACGACATAGGGCGTCCCATGAAAAACTGTTTTTT.

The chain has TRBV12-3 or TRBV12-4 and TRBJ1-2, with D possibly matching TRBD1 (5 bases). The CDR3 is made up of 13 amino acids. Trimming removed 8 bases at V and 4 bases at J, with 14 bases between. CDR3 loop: CASAPPGGYGYTF. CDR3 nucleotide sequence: TGTGCCAGCGCACCCCCGGGGGGCTATGGCTACACCTTC.

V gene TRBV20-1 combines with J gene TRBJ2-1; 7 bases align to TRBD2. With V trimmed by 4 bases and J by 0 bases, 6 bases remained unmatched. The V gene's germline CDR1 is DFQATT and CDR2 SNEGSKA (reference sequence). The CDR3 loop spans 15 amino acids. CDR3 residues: CSAISSGRSYNEQFF. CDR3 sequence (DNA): TGCAGTGCTATTTCTAGCGGCCGCTCCTACAATGAGCAGTTCTTC.

The CDR3 protein is CASSQDRSAGGLVYEQYF. The CDR3 nucleotides read TGTGCCAGCAGCCAAGATCGGTCAGCGGGGGGGCTGGTCTACGAGCAGTACTTC. V usage is TRBV4-2 and J usage is TRBJ2-7; 10 nucleotides line up with TRBD2. The V gene end was trimmed by 0 bases and the J gene end by 3 bases; junction bases not matched to a gene: 11. Looked up from germline, CDR1 is LGHNA and CDR2 is YNFKEQ. CDR3 length: 18 residues.

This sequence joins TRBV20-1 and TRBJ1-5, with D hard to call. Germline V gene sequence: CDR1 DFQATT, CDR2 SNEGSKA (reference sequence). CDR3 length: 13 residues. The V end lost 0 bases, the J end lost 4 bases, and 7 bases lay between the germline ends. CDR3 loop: CSAREFKNQPQHF. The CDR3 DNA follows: TGCAGTGCTAGAGAATTTAAGAATCAGCCCCAGCATTTT.

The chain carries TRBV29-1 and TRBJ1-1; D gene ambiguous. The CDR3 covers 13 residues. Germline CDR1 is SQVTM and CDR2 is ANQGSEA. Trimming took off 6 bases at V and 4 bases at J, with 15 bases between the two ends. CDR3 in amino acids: CSVRPAVSTEAFF. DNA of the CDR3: TGCAGCGTCCGGCCGGCGGTGAGCACTGAAGCTTTCTTT.

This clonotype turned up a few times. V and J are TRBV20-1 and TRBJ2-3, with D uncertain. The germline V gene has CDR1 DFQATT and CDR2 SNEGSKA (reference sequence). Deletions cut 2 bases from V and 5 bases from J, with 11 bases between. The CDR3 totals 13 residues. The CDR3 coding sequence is TGCAGTGCTAGAAGACCGCGCGGAGATACGCAGTATTTT. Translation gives CSARRPRGDTQYF.

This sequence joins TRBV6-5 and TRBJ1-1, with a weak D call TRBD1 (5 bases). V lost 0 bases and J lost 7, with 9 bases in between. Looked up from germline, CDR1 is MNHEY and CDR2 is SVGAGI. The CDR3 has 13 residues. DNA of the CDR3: TGTGCCAGCAGTTACTCCGCAGGGCGTGAAGCTTTCTTT. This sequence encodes CASSYSAGREAFF.

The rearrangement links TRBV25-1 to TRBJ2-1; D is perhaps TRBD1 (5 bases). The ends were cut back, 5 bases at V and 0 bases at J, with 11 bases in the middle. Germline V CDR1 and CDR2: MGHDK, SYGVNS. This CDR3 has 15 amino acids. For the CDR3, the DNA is TGTGCCAGCAGTCCAGGGTCAACCTCCTACAATGAGCAGTTCTTC. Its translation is CASSPGSTSYNEQFF.

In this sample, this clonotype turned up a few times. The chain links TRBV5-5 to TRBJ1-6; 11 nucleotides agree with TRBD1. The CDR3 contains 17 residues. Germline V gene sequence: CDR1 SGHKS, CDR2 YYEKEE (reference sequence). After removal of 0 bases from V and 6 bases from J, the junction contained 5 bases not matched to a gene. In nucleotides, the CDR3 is TGTGCCAGCAGCTTGGGGGACAGGGGGATAGTTAATTCACCCCTCCACTTT. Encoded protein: CASSLGDRGIVNSPLHF.

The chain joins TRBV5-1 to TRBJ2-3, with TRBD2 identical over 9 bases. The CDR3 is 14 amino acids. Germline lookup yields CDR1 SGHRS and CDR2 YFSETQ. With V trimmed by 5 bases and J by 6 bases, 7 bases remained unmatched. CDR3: CASRIAGERDTQYF. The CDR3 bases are TGCGCCAGCAGGATAGCGGGAGAGAGGGATACGCAGTATTTT.

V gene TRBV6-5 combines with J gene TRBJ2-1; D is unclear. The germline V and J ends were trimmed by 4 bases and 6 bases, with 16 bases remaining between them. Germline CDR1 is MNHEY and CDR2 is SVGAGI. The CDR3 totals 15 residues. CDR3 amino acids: CASSWVRAPRNEQFF. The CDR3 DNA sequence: TGTGCCAGCAGTTGGGTACGGGCCCCCCGCAATGAGCAGTTCTTC.